Below are 27 T cell receptor beta chains sequenced from a single sample in a study of T cells after posttransplantation cyclophosphamide. Assay used: immunoSEQ multiplex PCR; TCRdb lists only in-frame clones, some missing. Altogether 20,000 to 30,000 clones were found in the sample, and no singletons occur. The sequenced material came from PBMCs. These receptors all come from a woman between 45 and 60 years old in good health, CMV-negative, and a related stem cell transplant donor.

In this sample, this clone turned up many times. The chain recombines TRBV5-1 with TRBJ1-2, with 8 positions matching TRBD1. The CDR3 runs 15 residues. V dropped 2 bases and J dropped 8; count of bases not matched to a gene: 11. CDR1 and CDR2 from the germline V gene are SGHRS and YFSETQ. The CDR3 is CASSFEGGQGLGYTF. Here the CDR3 DNA reads TGCGCCAGCAGCTTCGAAGGCGGACAGGGTTTGGGCTACACCTTC.

The chain is built from TRBV6-5 and TRBJ2-7, with D hard to call. Germline V gene lookup returns CDR1 MNHEY and CDR2 SVGAGI. V lost 5 bases to trimming and J lost 3 bases, with 5 bases between them. The CDR3 spans 11 residues. CDR3 nucleotide sequence: TGTGCCAGCAGTCCACTCTACGAGCAGTACTTC. It codes for CASSPLYEQYF.

This clone was picked up many times. The genes are TRBV6-4 and TRBJ2-3, with TRBD2 as a possible D gene (6 bases). Germline V gene lookup returns CDR1 MRHNA and CDR2 SNTAGT. V lost 6 bases, J lost 0 bases, and 13 bases lay in between. CDR3 length: 15 amino acids. The CDR3 protein is CASSGGDTSTDTQYF. CDR3 nucleotides: TGTGCCAGCAGCGGGGGAGACACAAGCACAGATACGCAGTATTTT.

The gene calls are TRBV6-6 and TRBJ1-5, with D possibly TRBD1 on 5 matching bases. Germline-derived CDR1 and CDR2 are MNHNY and SVGAGI (reference sequence). CDR3 length equals 15 residues. Deletions cut 6 bases from V and 0 bases from J, with 12 bases between. The CDR3 sequence is CASRPGLNSNQPQHF. The CDR3, as DNA: TGTGCCAGCAGGCCGGGACTTAATAGCAATCAGCCCCAGCATTTT.

This clone was seen repeatedly, ten times or more. The V and J genes are TRBV18 and TRBJ1-2; 7 bases match TRBD1. The ends lost 3 bases at V and 0 bases at J; junction bases unmatched: 7. The CDR3 runs 16 residues. CDR1 is KGHSH, CDR2 LQKENI, per germline. The CDR3: CASSPGQAKTNYGYTF. In DNA, the CDR3 is TGTGCCAGCTCACCCGGACAGGCGAAGACTAACTATGGCTACACCTTC.

This clone appeared many times. The chain links TRBV7-9 to TRBJ2-1; TRBD2 matches at 7 bases. CDR1 and CDR2 from the germline V gene are SEHNR and FQNEAQ (reference sequence). This CDR3 region has 16 residues. The junction had 9 bases not matched to a gene; V was cut back by 1 base and J by 6 bases. The CDR3 protein is CASSLVFGEGGNEQFF. DNA for the CDR3: TGTGCCAGCAGCTTAGTTTTCGGGGAGGGAGGCAATGAGCAGTTCTTC.

This clone was counted ten times or more. This chain connects TRBV29-1 to TRBJ2-2; a weak D match, TRBD1 (6 bases). V lost 5 bases and J 0 bases, leaving 13 bases between the germline ends. CDR3 size: 15 residues. Germline V gene lookup returns CDR1 SQVTM and CDR2 ANQGSEA. The CDR3 DNA is TGCAGCGTTTTAGGCCGGACAGCGAACACCGGGGAGCTGTTTTTT. As protein: CSVLGRTANTGELFF.

This clone was seen ten or more times. V gene TRBV9 combines with J gene TRBJ2-2, with 9 bases identical to TRBD1. The CDR3 totals 15 residues. The junction had 6 bases not matched to a gene; V was cut back by 4 bases and J by 5 bases. Germline CDR1 is SGDLS and CDR2 is YYNGEE. CDR3 amino acids: CASSWTGDGTGELFF. CDR3 sequence (DNA): TGTGCCAGCAGCTGGACAGGGGATGGGACCGGGGAGCTGTTTTTT.

This clone was counted a few times. The chain is built from TRBV7-3 and TRBJ2-7; possibly TRBD1 for D (5 bases). This CDR3 is built from 17 residues. Germline V CDR1 and CDR2: SGHTA, FQGTGA. V lost 1 base, J lost 6 bases, and 22 bases lay in between. CDR3 sequence: CASSLKGQSPPHGEQYF. The CDR3 nucleotides read TGTGCCAGCAGCTTAAAGGGGCAATCGCCCCCCCACGGCGAGCAGTACTTC.

This clone was observed at least ten times. This chain uses TRBV5-1 with TRBJ2-7, with TRBD2 matching 9 bases. J lost 7 bases, V lost 7 bases, and 15 bases had no gene match. The CDR3 extends over 15 amino acids. The germline gives CDR1 SGHRS, CDR2 YFSETQ. The CDR3 DNA is TGCGCCAGCTACAGTGCCCTAGCGGGGTCGGGAGAGCAGTACTTC. Its translation: CASYSALAGSGEQYF.

This clone was recorded many times. This chain uses TRBV5-4 with TRBJ1-1; 9 nucleotides agree with TRBD1. This CDR3 is 18 amino acids long. V lost 4 bases and J lost 3; bases outside the gene matches: 16. Germline CDR1 is SGHNT and CDR2 is YYREEE (reference sequence). CDR3 DNA sequence: TGTGCCAGCAGCCTCACCCTACAGGGGGCGGAGAGTTACACTGAAGCTTTCTTT. Amino acids: CASSLTLQGAESYTEAFF.

This clone has a count of ten or more. This chain joins TRBV2 and TRBJ1-3; the match to TRBD1 covers 10 bases. With 6 bases clipped from V and 2 bases from J, the junction kept 4 bases outside the gene matches. This CDR3 comprises 15 residues. Germline values: CDR1 SNHLY, CDR2 FYNNEI. For the CDR3, the DNA is TGTGCCAGCAGGGGAGGACAGGGGGCTGGAAACACCATATATTTT. It translates to CASRGGQGAGNTIYF.

In its sample, this clone ranks as medium-sized. The V call is TRBV5-1, the J call TRBJ2-1; TRBD2 aligns across 14 bases. This CDR3 comprises 15 residues. V was pared by 4 bases and J by 9 bases, with 6 bases of the junction left unmatched. Per the germline V gene, CDR1 is SGHRS and CDR2 is YFSETQ. Written as DNA, the CDR3 is TGCGCCAGCAGCCTGGGACTAGCGGGAGCCGGTGAGCAGTTCTTC. Its protein is CASSLGLAGAGEQFF.

This clone was detected ten times or more. The chain uses TRBV27 and TRBJ2-7, with 8 bases aligning to TRBD1. Trimming took 6 bases from V and 0 from J; bases not matched to a gene: 7. The CDR3 loop spans 15 amino acids. Germline CDR1 reads MNHEY; CDR2 reads SMNVEV (reference sequence). Here the CDR3 DNA reads TGTGCCAGCAGGCGGACAGGGCCCAACTCCTACGAGCAGTACTTC. Translation gives CASRRTGPNSYEQYF.

This clone appeared many times. V usage is TRBV27 and J usage is TRBJ1-2, with 11 bases that match TRBD1. V shed 3 bases, J shed 5 bases, and the junction held 8 bases outside the gene matches. The CDR3 spans 16 residues. Germline values: CDR1 MNHEY, CDR2 SMNVEV (reference sequence). The CDR3 here is CASSLQFGQGAYGYTF. The CDR3, as DNA: TGTGCCAGCAGTTTGCAATTTGGACAGGGGGCGTATGGCTACACCTTC.

Only a few counts were recorded for this clone. CDR3 sequence: CASSQDPTTGELFF. Written as DNA, the CDR3 is TGTGCCAGCAGCCAGGATCCGACCACCGGGGAGCTGTTTTTT. V and J are TRBV5-4 and TRBJ2-2; D remains unclear. CDR1 SGHNT and CDR2 YYREEE come from the germline V gene (reference sequence). The V end lost 4 bases, the J end lost 4 bases, and 11 bases lay between the germline ends. The CDR3 length is 14 residues.

This clone was detected ten times or more. V and J are TRBV18 and TRBJ1-6, with D uncertain. Germline V gene sequence: CDR1 KGHSH, CDR2 LQKENI. The germline V and J ends were trimmed by 6 bases and 10 bases, with 22 bases remaining between them. The CDR3 is 16 residues long. CDR3 region: CASSPLERKRNSPLHF. The CDR3 DNA reads TGTGCCAGCTCCCCCCTTGAGCGAAAAAGGAACTCACCCCTCCACTTT.

This clone was recorded at least ten times. The chain recombines TRBV19 with TRBJ2-1; 8 bases fit TRBD2. The V gene's germline CDR1 is LNHDA and CDR2 SQIVND (reference sequence). The V gene end was trimmed by 1 base and the J gene end by 10 bases; junction bases not matched to a gene: 6. There are 14 residues in the CDR3. CDR3 loop: CASSIAGGPWEQFF. The CDR3 region has the DNA TGTGCCAGTAGTATAGCGGGAGGGCCATGGGAGCAGTTCTTC.

This clone has ten or more counts. The chain couples TRBV2 to TRBJ2-1; 7 bases align to TRBD2. CDR3 length: 16 amino acids. The J segment lost 6 bases and the V segment lost 6 bases, leaving 14 bases of the junction unmatched. CDR1 is SNHLY and CDR2 is FYNNEI in the germline V gene. CDR3 region: CASSARTSVGVNEQFF. CDR3 DNA: TGTGCCAGCAGCGCGCGCACTAGCGTCGGGGTCAATGAGCAGTTCTTC.

This clone was picked up many times. The chain combines TRBV11-2 with TRBJ2-1, with TRBD2 matching over 11 bases. Losses at the gene ends were 6 bases for V and 3 bases for J; bases not matched to a gene: 7. CDR3 length: 16 amino acids. Germline V gene sequence: CDR1 SGHAT, CDR2 FQNNGV. As DNA, the CDR3 is TGTGCCAGCAGTTATAGCGGGGGGGCTGTCTACAATGAGCAGTTCTTC. Translated: CASSYSGGAVYNEQFF.

The chain uses TRBV14 and TRBJ2-5; 8 positions agree with TRBD1. Germline V gene lookup returns CDR1 SGHDN and CDR2 FVKESK. This CDR3 contains 14 residues. V trimming: 4 bases; J trimming: 4 bases; junction bases outside the gene matches: 5. The DNA for the CDR3 is TGTGCCAGCAGCCTCACAGGGGGTGGAGAGACCCAGTACTTC. This translates into CASSLTGGGETQYF. Full variable domain (rest looked up from reference TRBV14 and TRBJ2-5): EAGVTQFPSHSVIEKGQTVTLRCDPISGHDNLYWYRRVMGKEIKFLLHFVKESKQDESGMPNNRFLAERTGGTYSTLKVQPAELEDSGVYFCASSLTGGGETQYFGPGTRLLVL.

This clone was detected many times. The gene calls are TRBV18 and TRBJ2-6, with 10 bases fitting TRBD1. In germline, CDR1 is KGHSH, CDR2 LQKENI. J was trimmed by 2 bases and V by 3 bases; bases with no gene match: 1. This CDR3 is 16 amino acids long. The DNA for the CDR3 is TGTGCCAGCTCACCCGGGACAGGGGCTGGGGCCAACGTCCTGACTTTC. As protein: CASSPGTGAGANVLTF.

There are many counts of this clone. The gene calls are TRBV7-6 and TRBJ2-7, with D possibly being TRBD1 (6 bases). This CDR3 contains 13 residues. From germline, CDR1 is SGHVS and CDR2 FNYEAQ. V lost 5 bases to trimming and J lost 7 bases, with 15 bases between them. CDR3 protein: CASSLGQSSEQYF. The DNA of the CDR3 is TGTGCCAGCAGCCTTGGACAGTCCTCTGAGCAGTACTTC.

This clone was observed at least ten times. The J gene is TRBJ1-1, the V gene TRBV19; unclear D gene. The ends were cut back, 5 bases at V and 2 bases at J, with 12 bases in the middle. CDR3 length: 14 amino acids. CDR1 is LNHDA and CDR2 is SQIVND in the germline V gene (reference sequence). CDR3 nucleotide sequence: TGTGCCAGTAGTCAAGACTCGGGTAACACTGAAGCTTTCTTT. Translating gives CASSQDSGNTEAFF.

This clone was detected ten times or more. The chain has TRBV7-9 and TRBJ2-1; D is ambiguous. Germline values: CDR1 SEHNR, CDR2 FQNEAQ (reference sequence). Trimming removed 2 bases from V and 7 bases from J, with 3 bases in between. The length of the CDR3 is 11 residues. CDR3 loop: CASSLLNEQFF. Here the CDR3 DNA reads TGTGCCAGCAGCTTACTTAATGAGCAGTTCTTC.

This clone was picked up many times. This chain links TRBV6-6 with TRBJ1-5, with 8 bases that match TRBD1. The CDR3 totals 14 residues. Germline lookup yields CDR1 MNHNY and CDR2 SVGAGI (reference sequence). Germline trimming cut 6 bases from V and 4 bases from J; bases unmatched to any gene: 5. The CDR3 region is CASRPDRGNQPQHF. The CDR3 nucleotides read TGTGCCAGCAGACCCGACAGGGGTAATCAGCCCCAGCATTTT.

This clone occurred a few times. V gene TRBV29-1 combines with J gene TRBJ2-5; tentative D call: TRBD1 (6 bases). The J call is doubtful: the DNA matches TRBJ2-7 better. Germline CDR1 and CDR2: SQVTM and ANQGSEA. This CDR3 has 11 amino acids. The CDR3 reads CSARTGNEQYF. The CDR3, as DNA: TGCAGCGCCCGTACAGGGAACGAGCAGTACTTC.